This TCR beta chain originates from a study of PD-1 blockade in classical Hodgkin lymphoma. Only in-frame clones appear in the TCRdb table, and some are missing; sequencing was by immunoSEQ multiplex PCR. The data show roughly 29,000 clones, around 85% seen once. Study conclusions and caveats: Similar baseline diversity was found in complete responders and newly diagnosed patients. CD4+ TCR diversity rose significantly by C4D1, and CD8+ TCR diversity did not. Relative to healthy donors, newly diagnosed patients reportedly had lower baseline TCR diversity, which was reported as lower still in relapsed/refractory patients.

The CDR3 runs to 17 residues. The germline CDR1 and CDR2 sequences are SGHAT and FQNNGV. With 2 bases removed from V and 3 bases from J, the gap between germline ends came to 17 bases. Time point noted: cycle 4 day 1 (C4D1), after around six weeks of nivolumab. Patients all relapsed after autologous stem cell transplantation, and there was variation in brentuximab vedotin exposure. Out of thawed PBMCs, magnetic negative selection purified CD4+ T cells. Notes on this clone: The antigen is undetermined.

The sequence was collected from a human donor with classical Hodgkin lymphoma. The V and J genes are TRBV11-2 and TRBJ2-1, with a tentative D call TRBD2 (6 bases). This specimen was CD4+ T cells from blood, taken before the fourth cycle of nivolumab. CDR3: CASSLTGIGGVYNEQFF. For the CDR3, the DNA is TGTGCCAGCAGCTTAACTGGGATAGGCGGGGTCTACAATGAGCAGTTCTTC.